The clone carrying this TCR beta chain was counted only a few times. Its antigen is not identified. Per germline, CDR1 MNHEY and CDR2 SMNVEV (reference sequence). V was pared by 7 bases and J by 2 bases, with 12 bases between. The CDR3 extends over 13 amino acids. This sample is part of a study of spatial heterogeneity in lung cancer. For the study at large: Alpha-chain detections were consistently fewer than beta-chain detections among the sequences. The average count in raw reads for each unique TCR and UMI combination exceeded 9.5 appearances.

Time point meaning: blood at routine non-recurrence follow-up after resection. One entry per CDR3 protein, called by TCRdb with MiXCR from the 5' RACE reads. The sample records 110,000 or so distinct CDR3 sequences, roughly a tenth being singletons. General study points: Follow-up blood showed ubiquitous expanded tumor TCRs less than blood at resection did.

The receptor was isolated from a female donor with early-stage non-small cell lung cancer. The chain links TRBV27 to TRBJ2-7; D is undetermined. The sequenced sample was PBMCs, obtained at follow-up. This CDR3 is CASKVSGAYEQYF. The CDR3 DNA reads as TGTGCCAGCAAGGTCTCTGGGGCCTACGAGCAGTACTTC.